The 3 T cell receptor beta chains below all came from one sample that was sequenced in a study of CD8+CD57+ T cells in acquired aplastic anemia. All patients picked for sequencing had shown, by flow cytometry, an expansion of CD8+CD57+ cells. Template material for TCR beta VDJ and CDR3 profiling consisted of genomic DNA. TCRdb re-called the reads through MiXCR, storing one row per CDR3 protein. The sample yields approximately 190,000 distinct CDR3 sequences, 48% seen once. The specimen sequenced was sorted CD4+, CD8+, or CD8+CD57+ T cells (not recorded which) from PBMCs. Receptors were obtained from a human donor with aplastic anemia.

This clonotype has only a few counts. J is TRBJ1-6 and V is TRBV10-3; D is ambiguous. CDR3 length equals 14 residues. Germline CDR1 ENHRY, CDR2 SYGVKD. With 4 bases removed from V and 8 bases from J, the gap between germline ends came to 12 bases. The CDR3 reads CAISGEGQHSPLHF. CDR3 nucleotides: TGTGCCATCAGTGGTGAAGGGCAACATTCACCCCTCCACTTT.

This clonotype appeared many times. The chain couples TRBV19 to TRBJ2-5; D is possibly TRBD1 (6 bases). Deletions cut 7 bases from V and 1 base from J, with 10 bases between. The CDR3 runs 13 residues. Germline values: CDR1 LNHDA, CDR2 SQIVND (reference sequence). This chain's CDR3 is CASTRGGQETQYF. The CDR3 DNA is TGTGCCAGTACCAGGGGTGGCCAAGAGACCCAGTACTTC.

The rearrangement uses TRBV19 and TRBJ2-5, with 7 bases identical to TRBD1. Germline V gene data show CDR1 as LNHDA and CDR2 as SQIVND (reference sequence). The CDR3 runs 12 residues. J lost 7 bases, V lost 6 bases, and 5 bases had no gene match. Here the CDR3 reads CASRTGSPTQYF. CDR3 in DNA: TGTGCCAGTAGGACAGGGAGCCCGACCCAGTACTTC.